The 27 T cell receptor beta chains below were found in one sample sequenced in a study of blood T cell repertoires in COVID-19. Data came from immunoSEQ multiplex PCR; TCRdb stores just in-frame clones and leaves some out. The sample has some 220,000 clones, more than 75% seen once. Sequencing was done on a sample of peripheral blood. These TCRs come from a woman in her 70s with COVID-19, enrolled during active disease.

The chain recombines TRBV6-6 with TRBJ1-3, with D perhaps TRBD1 (5 bases). The germline CDR1 and CDR2 sequences are MNHNY and SVGAGI (reference sequence). The CDR3 is 16 residues long. Trimming took 2 bases from V and 0 from J, leaving 11 bases between them. The CDR3 region is CASSYPQTVSGNTIYF. For the CDR3, the DNA is TGTGCCAGCAGTTACCCTCAGACAGTCTCTGGAAACACCATATATTTT.

In DNA, the CDR3 is TGTGCCAGCAGCAAAGAGCCGTTGGTGACTGAAGCTTTCTTT. It encodes CASSKEPLVTEAFF. This rearrangement joins TRBV21-1 to TRBJ1-1. TRBV21-1 represents a pseudogene. The CDR3 is 14 amino acids.

J is TRBJ2-5 and V is TRBV6-5; possibly TRBD2 for D (6 bases). Germline loops: CDR1 MNHEY, CDR2 SVGAGI. Trimming removed 2 bases from V and 5 bases from J, with 12 bases in between. This CDR3 is 14 amino acids long. CDR3 in amino acids: CASSYGLEGETQYF. CDR3 DNA: TGTGCCAGCAGTTACGGCTTGGAGGGGGAGACCCAGTACTTC.

The gene calls are TRBV6-5 and TRBJ2-1; 10 nucleotides match TRBD1. Germline-derived CDR1 and CDR2 are MNHEY and SVGAGI. The ends lost 5 bases at V and 1 base at J; junction bases unmatched: 2. The CDR3 is made up of 15 amino acids. In DNA form, the CDR3 reads TGTGCCAGCAGTAGACAGGGGGCGTCCTACAATGAGCAGTTCTTC. It codes for CASSRQGASYNEQFF.

The sample holds one count of this clone. The J gene is TRBJ2-5, the V gene TRBV19; TRBD2 aligns across 12 bases. After removal of 5 bases from V and 3 bases from J, the junction contained 4 bases not matched to a gene. This CDR3 is built from 15 residues. Germline V gene sequence: CDR1 LNHDA, CDR2 SQIVND (reference sequence). The CDR3: CASSDLAGGKETQYF. CDR3 DNA sequence: TGTGCCAGTAGTGACCTAGCGGGAGGGAAAGAGACCCAGTACTTC.

There are a few counts of this clone. The CDR3 DNA follows: TGTGCCAGCAGCCTAGCGGCGGGCGTCGGGGAGCTGTTTTTT. Translation gives CASSLAAGVGELFF. V gene TRBV3-1 (or the pseudogene TRBV3-2) combines with J gene TRBJ2-2; a weak D match, TRBD2 (6 bases). Trimming removed 4 bases from V and 7 bases from J, with 13 bases in between. Germline CDR1 is LGHDT and CDR2 is YNNKEL (reference sequence). The CDR3 length is 14 residues.

The table lists this clone with a count of one. This chain links TRBV7-9 with TRBJ1-3, with TRBD1 matching 8 bases. J gave up 4 bases and V 4 bases, and 3 bases lay outside the gene matches. Germline CDR1 and CDR2: SEHNR and FQNEAQ (reference sequence). The CDR3 extends over 14 amino acids. CDR3 protein: CASSSDRGGNTIYF. The CDR3 DNA follows: TGTGCCAGCAGCTCCGACAGGGGAGGAAACACCATATATTTT. Based on the CDR3 plus reference TRBV7-9 and TRBJ1-3, the full variable domain is DTGVSQNPRHKITKRGQNVTFRCDPISEHNRLYWYRQTLGQGPEFLTYFQNEAQLEKSRLLSDRFSAERPKGSFSTLEIQRTEQGDSAMYLCASSSDRGGNTIYFGEGSWLTVV.

This sequence joins TRBV7-2 and TRBJ2-1; D possibly corresponds to TRBD1 (6 bases). Trimming stripped 5 bases from V and 2 bases from J, with 13 bases between. Germline V CDR1 and CDR2: SGHTA, FQGNSA. The CDR3 extends over 15 amino acids. CDR3 sequence (DNA): TGTGCCAGCAGCCCAAACCGACAGGCCTACAATGAGCAGTTCTTC. Translated: CASSPNRQAYNEQFF.

The chain recombines TRBV5-1 with TRBJ1-1; tentatively, D is TRBD1 (6 bases). V lost 4 bases, J lost 1 base, and 11 bases lay in between. This CDR3 has 14 amino acids. Germline CDR1 SGHRS, CDR2 YFSETQ. The CDR3 sequence is CASSTVGGNTEAFF. CDR3 in DNA: TGCGCCAGCAGCACTGTAGGGGGGAACACTGAAGCTTTCTTT.

The chain carries TRBV6-2 or TRBV6-3 and TRBJ2-7, with TRBD2 matching 8 bases. Looked up from germline, CDR1 is MNHEY and CDR2 is SVGEGT. With V trimmed by 5 bases and J by 4 bases, 19 bases remained unmatched. The CDR3 loop spans 18 amino acids. CDR3 in DNA: TGTGCCAGCAGTGGTATCCCCCGACCCGGGACTAGATATTACGAGCAGTACTTC. Translated: CASSGIPRPGTRYYEQYF.

V and J are TRBV28 and TRBJ2-7, with TRBD1 matching 8 bases. The germline CDR1 and CDR2 sequences are MDHEN and SYDVKM. The CDR3 is made up of 15 amino acids. Unmatched junction bases numbered 13, after V lost 4 bases and J lost 8 bases. The CDR3: CASSSSGTGPTKQYF. The CDR3, as DNA: TGTGCCAGCAGTTCGTCCGGGACAGGCCCTACGAAGCAGTACTTC.

V usage is TRBV9 and J usage is TRBJ2-2, with TRBD2 matching over 9 bases. Per germline, CDR1 SGDLS and CDR2 YYNGEE. The CDR3 spans 15 residues. V lost 4 bases, J lost 5 bases, and 6 bases stayed unmatched. Here the CDR3 reads CASSLRTSATGELFF. The CDR3 DNA follows: TGTGCCAGCAGCTTGCGGACTAGCGCAACCGGGGAGCTGTTTTTT. The full variable domain, in which reference TRBV9 and TRBJ2-2 provide the parts outside the CDR3, is DSGVTQTPKHLITATGQRVTLRCSPRSGDLSVYWYQQSLDQGLQFLIQYYNGEERAKGNILERFSAQQFPDLHSELNLSSLELGDSALYFCASSLRTSATGELFFGEGSRLTVL.

The chain is built from TRBV7-9 and TRBJ2-1; 14 nucleotides line up with TRBD2. The CDR3 sequence is 15 residues long. V lost 5 bases to trimming and J lost 6 bases; unmatched junction nucleotides: 3. The germline V gene has CDR1 SEHNR and CDR2 FQNEAQ (reference sequence). CDR3 protein: CASSDGTSGSNEQFF. CDR3 nucleotides: TGTGCCAGCAGCGATGGGACTAGCGGGAGCAATGAGCAGTTCTTC.

The rearrangement uses TRBV21-1 and TRBJ1-6; the table's D call of TRBD1 was not tested on the DNA. TRBV21-1 is flagged as a pseudogene. This CDR3 has 18 amino acids. The CDR3 DNA sequence: TGTGCCAGCAGCAATCAGGGAAGGTATCGGTCGGAGCATTCACCCCTCCACTTT. Amino acid sequence: CASSNQGRYRSEHSPLHF.

The chain recombines TRBV19 with TRBJ1-5; TRBD1 matches 10 bases. This CDR3 spans 16 amino acids. Germline trimming cut 8 bases from V and 2 bases from J; bases unmatched to any gene: 9. Germline lookup yields CDR1 LNHDA and CDR2 SQIVND (reference sequence). CDR3 residues: CASLTGTGVGNQPQHF. CDR3 bases: TGTGCCAGTCTAACCGGGACAGGGGTAGGCAATCAGCCCCAGCATTTT.

This rearrangement joins TRBV28 to TRBJ1-1; D is unclear. Trimming cost V 3 bases and J 1 base, with 15 bases left between them. The germline gives CDR1 MDHEN, CDR2 SYDVKM. This CDR3 has 16 amino acids. CDR3 residues: CASSFSTRATNTEAFF. DNA for the CDR3: TGTGCCAGCAGTTTCTCAACTCGAGCGACGAACACTGAAGCTTTCTTT.

This rearrangement joins TRBV28 to TRBJ1-2, with a possible D match to TRBD1 (6 bases). The CDR3 totals 14 residues. From germline, CDR1 is MDHEN and CDR2 SYDVKM. V was trimmed by 2 bases and J by 5 bases, leaving 12 bases between them. Here the CDR3 DNA reads TGTGCCAGCAGTTTAGGTGGGGGCGGATATGGCTACACCTTC. Its translation is CASSLGGGGYGYTF.

This chain uses TRBV18 with TRBJ1-1; D uncertain. CDR1 and CDR2 (germline): KGHSH, LQKENI. Trimming took off 6 bases at V and 4 bases at J, with 12 bases between the two ends. The CDR3 has 13 amino acids. The CDR3 region is CASSLTRVTEAFF. DNA for the CDR3: TGTGCCAGCTCTCTTACTCGGGTCACTGAAGCTTTCTTT. The full variable domain, completed using reference TRBV18 and TRBJ1-1, is NAGVMQNPRHLVRRRGQEARLRCSPMKGHSHVYWYRQLPEEGLKFMVYLQKENIIDESGMPKERFSAEFPKEGPSILRIQQVVRGDSAAYFCASSLTRVTEAFFGQGTRLTVV.

This sequence joins TRBV5-4 and TRBJ2-3; the D is unclear. Germline V gene data show CDR1 as SGHNT and CDR2 as YYREEE (reference sequence). V was pared by 1 base and J by 0 bases, with 6 bases between. There are 14 residues in the CDR3. The CDR3 DNA reads TGTGCCAGCAGCTTGACGGGTAGCACAGATACGCAGTATTTT. Translated: CASSLTGSTDTQYF.

The chain has TRBV5-1 and TRBJ1-1, with D possibly being TRBD1 (5 bases). The germline V gene has CDR1 SGHRS and CDR2 YFSETQ. V lost 0 bases to trimming and J lost 3 bases, with 12 bases between them. The CDR3 totals 15 residues. CDR3 residues: CASSLVGKGDTEAFF. Here the CDR3 DNA reads TGCGCCAGCAGCTTGGTGGGCAAAGGGGACACTGAAGCTTTCTTT.

The V gene is TRBV7-9, the J gene TRBJ2-3, with D tentatively TRBD2 (5 bases). Deletions cut 2 bases from V and 1 base from J, with 13 bases between. Germline CDR1 is SEHNR and CDR2 is FQNEAQ (reference sequence). The CDR3 totals 16 residues. The CDR3 region is CASSLQRPSRTDTQYF. The CDR3 DNA reads TGTGCCAGCAGCTTACAGCGGCCCAGCCGCACAGATACGCAGTATTTT.

The gene calls are TRBV5-1 and TRBJ1-1; unclear D gene. CDR1 and CDR2 (germline): SGHRS, YFSETQ. This CDR3 is built from 17 residues. Trimming pared 1 base from V and 0 bases from J, leaving 16 bases between. The chain's CDR3 is CASSLSGFSELNTEAFF. In nucleotides, the CDR3 is TGCGCCAGCAGCTTGTCAGGTTTTTCAGAGTTGAACACTGAAGCTTTCTTT.

The chain has TRBV2 and TRBJ2-3, with 9 bases fitting TRBD1. Germline V gives CDR1 SNHLY, CDR2 FYNNEI. J gave up 6 bases and V 6 bases, and 4 bases lay outside the gene matches. This CDR3 is built from 13 residues. The CDR3, as DNA: TGTGCCAGCAGACAGGGGGCATGGGATACGCAGTATTTT. Translation: CASRQGAWDTQYF.

The chain couples TRBV7-9 to TRBJ1-3; D uncertain. Germline CDR1 reads SEHNR; CDR2 reads FQNEAQ (reference sequence). V was cut by 4 bases and J by 4 bases, with 14 bases left in between. CDR3 length: 15 amino acids. The CDR3 DNA follows: TGTGCCAGCAGCTCCGGGTCGGCAGTCGGAAACACCATATATTTT. Translation gives CASSSGSAVGNTIYF. The variable domain in full, completed from reference TRBV7-9 and TRBJ1-3, reads DTGVSQNPRHKITKRGQNVTFRCDPISEHNRLYWYRQTLGQGPEFLTYFQNEAQLEKSRLLSDRFSAERPKGSFSTLEIQRTEQGDSAMYLCASSSGSAVGNTIYFGEGSWLTVV.

CDR3 sequence (DNA): TGTGCCAGCAGCGGGGGACTAGCGGCGAACACCGGGGAGCTGTTTTTT. Protein sequence: CASSGGLAANTGELFF. The chain recombines TRBV9 with TRBJ2-2; 11 bases are a match to TRBD2. Germline-derived CDR1 and CDR2 are SGDLS and YYNGEE. J gave up 0 bases and V 3 bases, and 1 base lay outside the gene matches. The CDR3 is made up of 16 amino acids. The whole variable domain, remainder taken from reference TRBV9 and TRBJ2-2, is DSGVTQTPKHLITATGQRVTLRCSPRSGDLSVYWYQQSLDQGLQFLIQYYNGEERAKGNILERFSAQQFPDLHSELNLSSLELGDSALYFCASSGGLAANTGELFFGEGSRLTVL.

The chain uses TRBV2 and TRBJ1-6; D is uncertain. CDR1 SNHLY and CDR2 FYNNEI come from the germline V gene. Between the trimmed V and J ends, which lost 2 bases and 14 bases, there was a span of 13 bases. The CDR3 covers 13 residues. This CDR3 reads CASSELTGSALHF. As DNA, the CDR3 is TGTGCCAGCAGTGAACTAACCGGGTCAGCCCTCCACTTT.

V and J are TRBV5-1 and TRBJ1-2, with D uncertain. The CDR3 sequence is 14 residues long. V shed 0 bases and J shed 3 bases, with 9 bases lying between them. Germline V gene lookup returns CDR1 SGHRS and CDR2 YFSETQ. The chain's CDR3 is CASSLGRVDYGYTF. CDR3 sequence (DNA): TGCGCCAGCAGCTTGGGTCGGGTTGACTATGGCTACACCTTC.